This is a list of T cell receptor beta chains from one sample in a study of cytomegalovirus exposure and HLA in healthy donors. Method: immunoSEQ multiplex PCR; TCRdb's copy keeps in-frame clones and lacks some. Found here are fewer than 150,000 clones, approximately 89% of them singletons; the top ten hold over 6.5%. Sample: PBMCs. All receptors come from a woman in her 30s in good health and CMV-seropositive. Both conserved end residues are part of each CDR3. Each record gives: J gene, V gene, D gene, clone size, CDR3 DNA, CDR3 protein. A D gene is named only where the DNA matches it firmly. Clone size is given for some rows only: seen once, a few or many times, or a class if the clone is expanded.

TRBJ1-4 TRBV18 - - TGTGCCAGCTCACCAGTTTCAGGGTCAACTAATGAAAAACTGTTTTTT CASSPVSGSTNEKLFF
TRBJ1-2 TRBV2 - - TGTGCCAGCAGTGTTCAGTCCAACTACACCTTC CASSVQSNYTF
TRBJ2-7 TRBV5-6 - - TGTGCCAGCATCCACCGGGACACCGACTACGAGCAGTACTTC CASIHRDTDYEQYF
TRBJ2-1 TRBV7-3 TRBD2 - TGTGCCAGCAGCTTTAGCGGGGGGACTTACAATGAGCAGTTCTTC CASSFSGGTYNEQFF
TRBJ2-2 TRBV11-3 - - TGTGCCAGCAGCTTAGACTTAACCGGGGAGCTGTTTTTT CASSLDLTGELFF
TRBJ2-1 TRBV28 - few TGTGCCAGCAGTGAAGGGCGGGCGGGTTACAATGAGCAGTTCTTC CASSEGRAGYNEQFF
TRBJ1-1 TRBV18 - - TGTGCCAGCTCACCAATGATGGAGGGAACTGAAGCTTTCTTT CASSPMMEGTEAFF
TRBJ2-7 TRBV25-1 TRBD2 - TGTGCCAGCAGTGATGGCACCCCGGGAGGGACCTACGAGCAGTACTTC CASSDGTPGGTYEQYF
TRBJ2-7 TRBV5-4 TRBD1 - TGTGCCAGCAGCTTTAGGACAGGAGTCTCCTACGAGCAGTACTTC CASSFRTGVSYEQYF
TRBJ2-5 TRBV5-1 - - TGCGCCAGCAGCGTTCGATCCGACGGAGGGACCCAGTACTTC CASSVRSDGGTQYF
TRBJ1-5 TRBV2 TRBD1 - TGTGCCAGCAGGGAAGACAGGGTCGGAGGCAATCAGCCCCAGCATTTT CASREDRVGGNQPQHF
TRBJ2-2 TRBV18 TRBD1 - TGTGCCAGCTCTCCTTCCGGACAGGGAGGCACCGGGGAGCTGTTTTTT CASSPSGQGGTGELFF
TRBJ1-5 TRBV7-6 - - TGTGCCAGCAGCTTAAGCGGCGAGGGAGGGTATAGCAATCAGCCCCAGCATTTT CASSLSGEGGYSNQPQHF
TRBJ2-3 TRBV28 - once TGTGCCAGCACTCCCCCTCAGAGGGCAGATACGCAGTATTTT CASTPPQRADTQYF
TRBJ2-3 TRBV11-2 TRBD2 - TGTGCCAGCAGCTTAGGACTAGCGATAGATACGCAGTATTTT CASSLGLAIDTQYF
TRBJ1-1 TRBV18 TRBD1 - TGTGCCAGCTCACCGGGGGCCAGGGGGCGAATCGGCACTGAAGCTTTCTTT CASSPGARGRIGTEAFF
TRBJ2-1 TRBV5-1 - - TGCGCCAGCAGCTTGATGCCGGGGAGCAACAATGAGCAGTTCTTC CASSLMPGSNNEQFF
TRBJ1-2 TRBV9 - few TGTGCCAGCAGGGGATCGACAGTCACTAACTATGGCTACACCTTC CASRGSTVTNYGYTF
TRBJ2-3 TRBV28 TRBD2 - TGTGCCAGCAGTCGGGGGGGGATGATGGTCCAGTATTTT CASSRGGMMVQYF
TRBJ2-7 TRBV5-7 - - TGTGCCAGCAGCTTAAGGCGGCACGAGCAGTACTTC CASSLRRHEQYF
TRBJ1-1 TRBV5-1 - - TGCGCCAGCAGCGCGACAGACCTGATGAACACTGAAGCTTTCTTT CASSATDLMNTEAFF
TRBJ1-1 TRBV18 - - TGTGCCAGCTCACCCCAGGGATCCGAAAGGAACACTGAAGCTTTCTTT CASSPQGSERNTEAFF
TRBJ1-2 TRBV10-2 - - TGCGCCAGCTCTCCGGGGGGTAACTATGGCTACACCTTC CASSPGGNYGYTF
TRBJ1-6 TRBV28 - - TGTGCCAGCAGTTTAGAGAGACAAGAAAAGGCCCTCCACTTT CASSLERQEKALHF
TRBJ1-3 TRBV9 - - TGTGCCAGCAGCCCCGCGGCAGGGGGAAACACCATATATTTT CASSPAAGGNTIYF
TRBJ2-7 TRBV18 - once TGTGCCAGCCGCCGGGTCGGAGGCAACTACGAGCAGTACTTC CASRRVGGNYEQYF
TRBJ1-5 TRBV7-6 - - TGTGCCAGCAGCTTAGGATCAGGGTTGGGGAGCAATCAGCCCCAGCATTTT CASSLGSGLGSNQPQHF
TRBJ2-1 TRBV5-1 TRBD2 - TGCGCCAGCAGCTCCTCCCTTAGCGGGGGGGTTTACAATGAGCAGTTCTTC CASSSSLSGGVYNEQFF
TRBJ2-6 TRBV5-1 - - TGCGCCAGCAGCCCAGACAGCTCTGGGGCCAACGTCCTGACTTTC CASSPDSSGANVLTF
TRBJ1-2 TRBV7-3 TRBD1 - TGTGCCAGCAGCTCGACAGGGACCCATGGCTACACCTTC CASSSTGTHGYTF
TRBJ2-2 TRBV10-3 - - TGTGCCATCAGTGACGCGACAGGGATAGCGGGATCTGTCACCGGGGAGCTGTTTTTT CAISDATGIAGSVTGELFF
TRBJ1-4 TRBV5-6 - - TGTGCCAGCAGCTTAGTCTCTTACGAGGGGGACGAAAAACTGTTTTTT CASSLVSYEGDEKLFF
TRBJ2-7 TRBV7-2 - - TGTGCCAGCAGCCTGACAGGCTTCAGCTCCTACGAGCAGTACTTC CASSLTGFSSYEQYF
TRBJ1-1 TRBV25-1 TRBD1 - TGTGCCAGCAGTGAGGACAGGGCTGATGAAGCTTTCTTT CASSEDRADEAFF
TRBJ2-7 TRBV28 - once TGTGCCGGCAAAACCGGGACTGGCAACGACGAGCAGTACTTC CAGKTGTGNDEQYF
TRBJ1-5 TRBV19 TRBD1 - TGTGCCAGTAGTATAGATGCGGGACAGAGCCAGCCCCAGCATTTT CASSIDAGQSQPQHF
TRBJ2-1 TRBV15 - - TGTGCCACCAGCAGAGGCGACAGTTACAATGAGCAGTTCTTC CATSRGDSYNEQFF
TRBJ1-2 TRBV5-8 TRBD1 - TGTGCCAGCAGCTTGAAGGGGGCGAGCGGCTACACCTTC CASSLKGASGYTF
TRBJ1-6 TRBV5-6 TRBD1 few TGTGCCAGCAGCACAGGGGGTAAGAATTCACCCCTCCACTTT CASSTGGKNSPLHF
TRBJ1-2 TRBV18 TRBD1 - TGTGCCAGCTCACATCCTCCGGGACAGGGACACTATGGCTACACCTTC CASSHPPGQGHYGYTF
TRBJ2-7 TRBV4-1 - - TGCGCCAGCTCGGACTTGGGAGACGAGCAGTACTTC CASSDLGDEQYF
TRBJ1-2 TRBV28 - - TGTGCCAGCAGCTTAACCCAGGTCGATGGCTACACCTTC CASSLTQVDGYTF
TRBJ2-7 TRBV20-1 - once TGCAGTGCTAGAGGGCAACACGAGCAGTACTTC CSARGQHEQYF
TRBJ2-7 TRBV6-1 - - TGTGCCAGCAGTGAACGTCAGACCTACGAGCAGTACTTC CASSERQTYEQYF
TRBJ1-2 TRBV6-1 - - TGTGCCAGCAGTGATTTCGGGACACCCAACTATGGCTACCCCTTC CASSDFGTPNYGYPF
TRBJ1-1 TRBV28 TRBD1 - TGTGCCAGCAGTTTACTCTTAGGGGACAGGTTAAGGCCTGAAGCTTTCTTT CASSLLLGDRLRPEAFF
TRBJ2-7 TRBV5-8 - - TGTGCCAGCAGCTTGGGTGCAGGGGTTGAGCAGTACTTC CASSLGAGVEQYF
TRBJ1-1 TRBV7-9 - - TGTGCCAGCAGTCCATTGGGGGGGTCAGTTGAAGCTTTCTTT CASSPLGGSVEAFF
TRBJ2-7 TRBV10-3 - - TGTGCCATCAGCCGGGACTTGAGCCTAGACGAGCAGTACTTC CAISRDLSLDEQYF
TRBJ2-2 TRBV7-9 - - TGTGCCAGCAGCTGGACTGTTAGGAACACCGGGGAGCTGTTTTTT CASSWTVRNTGELFF
TRBJ1-1 TRBV16 - - TGTGCCAGCAGCTTTCAGGCTAACACTGAAGCTTTCTTT CASSFQANTEAFF
TRBJ2-3 TRBV9 TRBD2 - TGTGCCAGCAGCTGGGCTAGCGGCTACACAGATACGCAGTATTTT CASSWASGYTDTQYF
TRBJ2-7 TRBV15 - - TGTGCCACCAGCAGGAGGAGGGACTACGAGCAGTACTTC CATSRRRDYEQYF
TRBJ1-5 TRBV2 TRBD1 - TGTGCCAGCAGTGGGGGACAGGGTAGTCAGCCCCAGCATTTT CASSGGQGSQPQHF
TRBJ1-1 TRBV5-1 TRBD1 once TGCGCCAGCAGCCCGGACAGGAGCGGAGATCCGAACACTGAAGCTTTCTTT CASSPDRSGDPNTEAFF
TRBJ2-7 TRBV9 TRBD2 - TGTGCCAGCAGCGGATCCCCTGGACCCGGGGGGTCCTACGAGCAGTACTTC CASSGSPGPGGSYEQYF
TRBJ1-1 TRBV5-1 - - TGCGCCAGCAGCTTGGGGCCCCGGGGGAACACTGAAGCTTTCTTT CASSLGPRGNTEAFF
TRBJ2-7 TRBV5-1 TRBD2 - TGCGCCAGCAGCTTACCGACTAGCGGGGGCCTCCACGAGCAGTACTTC CASSLPTSGGLHEQYF
TRBJ2-7 TRBV5-6 TRBD1 - TGTGCCAGCAGCTGGCGGAACAGGGGGCTCTACGAGCAGTACTTC CASSWRNRGLYEQYF